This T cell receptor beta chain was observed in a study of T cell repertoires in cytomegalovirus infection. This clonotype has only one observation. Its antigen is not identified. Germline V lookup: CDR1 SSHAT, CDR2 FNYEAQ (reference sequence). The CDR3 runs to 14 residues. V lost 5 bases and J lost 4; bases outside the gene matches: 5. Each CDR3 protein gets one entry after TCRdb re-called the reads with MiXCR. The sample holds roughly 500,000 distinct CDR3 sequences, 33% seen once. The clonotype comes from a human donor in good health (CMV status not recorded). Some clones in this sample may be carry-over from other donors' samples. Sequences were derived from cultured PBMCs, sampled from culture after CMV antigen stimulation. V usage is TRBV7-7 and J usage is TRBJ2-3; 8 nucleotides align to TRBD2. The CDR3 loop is CASSRGRLSDTQYF. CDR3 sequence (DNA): TGTGCCAGCAGCCGCGGGAGGCTATCAGATACGCAGTATTTT.